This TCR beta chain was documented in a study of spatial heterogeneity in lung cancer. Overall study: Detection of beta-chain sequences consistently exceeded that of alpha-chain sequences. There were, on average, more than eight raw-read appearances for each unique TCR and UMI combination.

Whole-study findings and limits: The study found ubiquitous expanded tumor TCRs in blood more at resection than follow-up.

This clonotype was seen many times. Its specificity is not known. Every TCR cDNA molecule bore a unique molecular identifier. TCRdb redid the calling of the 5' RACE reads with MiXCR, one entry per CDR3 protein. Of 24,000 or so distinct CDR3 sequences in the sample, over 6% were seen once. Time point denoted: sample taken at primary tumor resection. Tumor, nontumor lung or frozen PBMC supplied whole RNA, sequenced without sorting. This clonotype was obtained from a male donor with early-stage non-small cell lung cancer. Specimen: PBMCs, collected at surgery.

This chain's CDR3 is CSATGTGETMSNQPQHF. Written as DNA, the CDR3 is TGCAGTGCCACGGGGACAGGGGAGACGATGAGCAATCAGCCCCAGCATTTT. The rearrangement uses TRBV20-1 and TRBJ1-5; 10 bases fit TRBD1. Germline assignment: CDR1 DFQATT and CDR2 SNEGSKA (reference sequence). This CDR3 spans 17 amino acids. Trimming cost V 6 bases and J 1 base; bases outside gene matches: 12.